The clone carrying this TCR beta chain was counted at least ten times. Both iRepertoire HTBI primers and Arm-PCR of CDR3 regions were used to build the TCR beta libraries. TCRdb fed the multiplex PCR reads into MiXCR, producing one record per CDR3 protein. The sample holds hundreds of thousands of distinct CDR3 sequences, about 16% seen once. Time point of the sample: newly diagnosed GD, antithyroid drugs for less than 3 months. PBMC-extracted RNA yielded the TCR library. V was shortened by 1 base and J by 6 bases, with 9 bases between the two germline ends. The CDR3 contains 13 residues. Germline V lookup: CDR1 LGHDT, CDR2 YNNKEL (reference sequence). The sample belongs to a study of regulatory T cells in long-lasting Graves disease. Another study also made use of these data, one on T cells in Graves' hyperthyroidism and ophthalmopathy.

This chain uses TRBV3-1 with TRBJ1-1; no firm D call. The sequenced sample was peripheral blood mononuclear cells (PBMCs), obtained at new diagnosis, from a patient treated with antithyroid drugs. This TCR came from a woman between 40 and 65 years old with Graves disease. This chain's CDR3 is CASSQAGIAEAFF. For the CDR3, the DNA is TGTGCCAGCAGCCAAGCTGGAATAGCTGAAGCTTTCTTT.